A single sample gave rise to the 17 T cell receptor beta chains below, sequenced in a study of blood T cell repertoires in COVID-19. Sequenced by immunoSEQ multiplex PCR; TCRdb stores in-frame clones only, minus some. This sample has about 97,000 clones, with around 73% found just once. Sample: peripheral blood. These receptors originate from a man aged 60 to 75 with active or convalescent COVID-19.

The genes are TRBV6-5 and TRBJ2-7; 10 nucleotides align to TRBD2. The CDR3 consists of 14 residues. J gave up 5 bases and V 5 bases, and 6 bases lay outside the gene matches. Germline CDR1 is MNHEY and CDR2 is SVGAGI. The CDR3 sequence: CASSPLAGANEQYV. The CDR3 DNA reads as TGTGCCAGCAGTCCTCTAGCGGGAGCTAACGAGCAGTACGTC.

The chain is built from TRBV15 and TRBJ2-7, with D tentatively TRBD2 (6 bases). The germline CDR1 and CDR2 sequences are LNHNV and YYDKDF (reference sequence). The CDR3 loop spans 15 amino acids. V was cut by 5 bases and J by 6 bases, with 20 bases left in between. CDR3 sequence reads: CATSPEAGLASEQYF. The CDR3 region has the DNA TGTGCCACCAGCCCCGAAGCGGGTCTAGCCAGCGAGCAGTACTTC.

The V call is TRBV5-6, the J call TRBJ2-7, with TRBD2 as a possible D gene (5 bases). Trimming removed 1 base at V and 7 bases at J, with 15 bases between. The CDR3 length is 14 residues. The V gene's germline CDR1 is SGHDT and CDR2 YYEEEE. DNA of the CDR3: TGTGCCAGCAGCTTGCCCTTTGAGGGCGAAGAGCAGTACTTC. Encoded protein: CASSLPFEGEEQYF.

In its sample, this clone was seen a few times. The DNA for the CDR3 is TGTGCCAGCAGTTACGGGCAGGTTCCTTCCTACGAGCAGTACGTC. Translation gives CASSYGQVPSYEQYV. The chain combines TRBV6-2 or TRBV6-3 with TRBJ2-7; D is uncertain. The CDR3 length is 15 residues. The ends were cut back, 2 bases at V and 1 base at J, with 12 bases in the middle. Germline CDR1 is MNHEY and CDR2 is SVGEGT.

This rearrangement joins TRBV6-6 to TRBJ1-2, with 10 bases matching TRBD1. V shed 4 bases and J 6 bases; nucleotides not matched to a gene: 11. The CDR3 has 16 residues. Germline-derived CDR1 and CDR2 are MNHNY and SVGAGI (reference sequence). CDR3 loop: CASSSLQSTGGHGYTF. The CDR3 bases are TGTGCCAGCAGTTCCCTCCAATCGACAGGGGGCCATGGCTACACCTTC.

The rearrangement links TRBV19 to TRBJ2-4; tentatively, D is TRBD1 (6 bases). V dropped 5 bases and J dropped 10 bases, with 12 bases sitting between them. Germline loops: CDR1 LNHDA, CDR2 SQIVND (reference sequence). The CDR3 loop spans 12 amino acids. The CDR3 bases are TGTGCCAGTAGTCACGCTAGGGGGATTCAGTACTTC. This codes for CASSHARGIQYF.

The CDR3 DNA reads TGTGCCAGCACCGGAGGCGGGCCCTACAATGAGCAGTTCTTC. It yields the protein CASTGGGPYNEQFF. The V and J genes are TRBV2 and TRBJ2-1; a possible D gene is TRBD2 (5 bases). CDR1 is SNHLY and CDR2 is FYNNEI in the germline V gene. CDR3 length equals 14 residues. The V gene lost 7 bases and the J gene lost 2 bases, with 12 bases spanning the gap. The complete variable domain, with remaining parts taken from reference TRBV2 and TRBJ2-1, reads EPEVTQTPSHQVTQMGQEVILRCVPISNHLYFYWYRQILGQKVEFLVSFYNNEISEKSEIFDDQFSVERPDGSNFTLKIRSTKLEDSAMYFCASTGGGPYNEQFFGPGTRLTVL.

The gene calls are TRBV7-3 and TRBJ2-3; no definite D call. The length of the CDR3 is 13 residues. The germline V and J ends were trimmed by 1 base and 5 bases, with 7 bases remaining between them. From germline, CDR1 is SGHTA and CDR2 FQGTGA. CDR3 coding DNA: TGTGCCAGCAGCTTAAGGTTACAAGATACGCAGTATTTT. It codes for CASSLRLQDTQYF.

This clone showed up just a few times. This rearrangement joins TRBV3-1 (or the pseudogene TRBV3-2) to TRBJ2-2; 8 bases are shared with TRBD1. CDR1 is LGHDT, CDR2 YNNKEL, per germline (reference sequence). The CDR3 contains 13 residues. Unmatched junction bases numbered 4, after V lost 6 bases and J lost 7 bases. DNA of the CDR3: TGTGCCAGCAGTCCAGGGGGCCACGGGGAGCTGTTTTTT. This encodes CASSPGGHGELFF.

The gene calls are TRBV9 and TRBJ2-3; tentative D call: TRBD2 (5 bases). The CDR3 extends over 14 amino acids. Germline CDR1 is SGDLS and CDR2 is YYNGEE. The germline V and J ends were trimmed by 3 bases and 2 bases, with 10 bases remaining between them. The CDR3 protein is CASSAPGNTDTQYF. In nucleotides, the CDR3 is TGTGCCAGCAGCGCCCCGGGGAACACAGATACGCAGTATTTT. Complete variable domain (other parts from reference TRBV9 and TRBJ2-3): DSGVTQTPKHLITATGQRVTLRCSPRSGDLSVYWYQQSLDQGLQFLIQYYNGEERAKGNILERFSAQQFPDLHSELNLSSLELGDSALYFCASSAPGNTDTQYFGPGTRLTVL.

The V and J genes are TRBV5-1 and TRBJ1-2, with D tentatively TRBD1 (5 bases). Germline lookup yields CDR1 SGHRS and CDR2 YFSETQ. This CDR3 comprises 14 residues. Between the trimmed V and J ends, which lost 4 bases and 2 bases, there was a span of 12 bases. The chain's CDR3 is CASSLGRGNYGYTF. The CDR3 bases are TGCGCCAGCAGCCTGGGACGGGGGAACTATGGCTACACCTTC.

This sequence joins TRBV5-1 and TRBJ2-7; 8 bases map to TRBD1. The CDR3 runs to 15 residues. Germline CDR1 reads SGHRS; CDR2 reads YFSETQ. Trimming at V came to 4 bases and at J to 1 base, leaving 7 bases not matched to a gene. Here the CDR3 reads CASSPGTGDSYEQYF. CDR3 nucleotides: TGCGCCAGCAGCCCGGGGACAGGCGATTCCTACGAGCAGTACTTC. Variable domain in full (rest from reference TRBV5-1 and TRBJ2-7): KAGVTQTPRYLIKTRGQQVTLSCSPISGHRSVSWYQQTPGQGLQFLFEYFSETQRNKGNFPGRFSGRQFSNSRSEMNVSTLELGDSALYLCASSPGTGDSYEQYFGPGTRLTVT.

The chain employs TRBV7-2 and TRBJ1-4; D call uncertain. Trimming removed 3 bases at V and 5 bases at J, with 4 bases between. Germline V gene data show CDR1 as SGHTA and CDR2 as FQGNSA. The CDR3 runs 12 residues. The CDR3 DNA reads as TGTGCCAGCAGCTTCAGGAATGAAAAACTGTTTTTT. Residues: CASSFRNEKLFF.

The CDR3 sequence is CASRSQGPGELFF. CDR3 nucleotide sequence: TGTGCCAGTAGATCACAGGGGCCCGGGGAGCTGTTTTTT. The chain joins TRBV19 to TRBJ2-2, with TRBD1 matching over 7 bases. The CDR3 length is 13 residues. CDR1 is LNHDA, CDR2 SQIVND, per germline (reference sequence). The J segment lost 6 bases and the V segment lost 6 bases, leaving 4 bases of the junction unmatched.

The DNA of the CDR3 is TGTGCCAGCAGCTTGCTCCAGGGAGAGCAGTACTTC. Its translation is CASSLLQGEQYF. V and J are TRBV7-9 and TRBJ2-7; D may be TRBD1 (5 bases). Deletions cut 3 bases from V and 7 bases from J, with 10 bases between. This CDR3 is built from 12 residues. Germline V lookup: CDR1 SEHNR, CDR2 FQNEAQ (reference sequence).

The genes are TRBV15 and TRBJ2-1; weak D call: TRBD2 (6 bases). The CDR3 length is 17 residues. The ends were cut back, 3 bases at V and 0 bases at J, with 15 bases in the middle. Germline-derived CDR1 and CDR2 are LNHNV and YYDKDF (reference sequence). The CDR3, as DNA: TGTGCCACCAGCAGCCCCCGGGACTCCTACTCCTACAATGAGCAGTTCTTC. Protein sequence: CATSSPRDSYSYNEQFF.

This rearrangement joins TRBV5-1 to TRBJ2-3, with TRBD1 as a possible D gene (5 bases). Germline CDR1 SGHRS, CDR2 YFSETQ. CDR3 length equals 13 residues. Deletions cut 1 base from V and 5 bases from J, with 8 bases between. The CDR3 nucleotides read TGCGCCAGCAGCTTGCAGGGCTTAGATACGCAGTATTTT. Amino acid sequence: CASSLQGLDTQYF. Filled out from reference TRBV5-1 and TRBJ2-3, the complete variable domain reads KAGVTQTPRYLIKTRGQQVTLSCSPISGHRSVSWYQQTPGQGLQFLFEYFSETQRNKGNFPGRFSGRQFSNSRSEMNVSTLELGDSALYLCASSLQGLDTQYFGPGTRLTVL.